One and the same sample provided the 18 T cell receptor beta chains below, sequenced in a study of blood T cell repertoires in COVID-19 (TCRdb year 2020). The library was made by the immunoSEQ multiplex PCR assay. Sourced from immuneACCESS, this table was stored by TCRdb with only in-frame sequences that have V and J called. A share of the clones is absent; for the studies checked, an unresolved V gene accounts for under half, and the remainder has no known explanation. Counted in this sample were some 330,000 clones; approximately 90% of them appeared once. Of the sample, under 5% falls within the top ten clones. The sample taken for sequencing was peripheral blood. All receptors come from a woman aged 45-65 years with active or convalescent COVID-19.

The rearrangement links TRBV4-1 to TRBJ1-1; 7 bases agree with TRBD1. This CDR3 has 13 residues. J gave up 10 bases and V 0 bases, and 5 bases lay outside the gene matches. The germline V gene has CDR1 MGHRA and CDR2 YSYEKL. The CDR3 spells CASSQDGTVGAFF. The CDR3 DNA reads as TGCGCCAGCAGCCAAGACGGGACAGTCGGAGCTTTCTTT.

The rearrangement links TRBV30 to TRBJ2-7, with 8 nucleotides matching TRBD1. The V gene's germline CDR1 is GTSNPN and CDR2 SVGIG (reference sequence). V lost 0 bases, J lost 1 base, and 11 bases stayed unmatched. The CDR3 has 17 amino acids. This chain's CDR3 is CAWSVLRGTGESYEQYF. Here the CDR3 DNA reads TGTGCCTGGAGTGTTCTCCGTGGGACAGGAGAATCCTACGAGCAGTACTTC.

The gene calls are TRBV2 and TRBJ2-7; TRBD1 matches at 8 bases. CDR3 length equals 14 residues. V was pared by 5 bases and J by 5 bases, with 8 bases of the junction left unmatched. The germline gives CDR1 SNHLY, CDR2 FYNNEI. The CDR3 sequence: CASSYRGFLDEQYF. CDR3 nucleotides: TGTGCCAGCAGTTACAGGGGGTTTCTGGACGAGCAGTACTTC.

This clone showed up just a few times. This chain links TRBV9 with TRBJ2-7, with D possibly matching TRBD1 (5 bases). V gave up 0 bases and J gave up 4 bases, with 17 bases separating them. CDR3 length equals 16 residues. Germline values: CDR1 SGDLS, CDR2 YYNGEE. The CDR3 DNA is TGTGCCAGCAGCGTAGGGGGCGGCGCTAGTAAATACGAGCAGTACTTC. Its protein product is CASSVGGGASKYEQYF.

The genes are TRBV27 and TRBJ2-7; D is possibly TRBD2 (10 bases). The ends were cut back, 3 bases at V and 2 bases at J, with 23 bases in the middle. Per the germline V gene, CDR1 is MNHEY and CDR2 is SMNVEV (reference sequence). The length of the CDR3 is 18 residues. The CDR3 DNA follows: TGTGCCAGCAGTTTTGGACAGGGGATTAGCGGGAGGACCTACGAGCAGTACTTC. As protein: CASSFGQGISGRTYEQYF.

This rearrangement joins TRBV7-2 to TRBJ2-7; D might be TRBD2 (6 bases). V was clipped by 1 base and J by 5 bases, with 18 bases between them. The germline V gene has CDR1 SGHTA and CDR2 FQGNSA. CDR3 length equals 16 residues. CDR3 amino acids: CASSLGLSGGADEQYF. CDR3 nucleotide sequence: TGTGCCAGCAGCTTAGGCCTTTCGGGCGGGGCCGACGAGCAGTACTTC.

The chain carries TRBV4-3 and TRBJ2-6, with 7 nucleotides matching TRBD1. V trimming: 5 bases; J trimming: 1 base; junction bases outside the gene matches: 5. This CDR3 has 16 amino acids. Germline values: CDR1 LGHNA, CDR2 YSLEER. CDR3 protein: CASSRGQASGANVLTF. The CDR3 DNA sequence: TGCGCCAGCAGCAGGGGGCAAGCTTCTGGGGCCAACGTCCTGACTTTC.

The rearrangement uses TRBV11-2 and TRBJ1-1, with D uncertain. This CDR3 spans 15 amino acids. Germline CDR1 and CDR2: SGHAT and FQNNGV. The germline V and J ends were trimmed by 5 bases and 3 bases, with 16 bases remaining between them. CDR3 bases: TGTGCCAGCAGCGCAACCGTTGCACTATACACTGAAGCTTTCTTT. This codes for CASSATVALYTEAFF.

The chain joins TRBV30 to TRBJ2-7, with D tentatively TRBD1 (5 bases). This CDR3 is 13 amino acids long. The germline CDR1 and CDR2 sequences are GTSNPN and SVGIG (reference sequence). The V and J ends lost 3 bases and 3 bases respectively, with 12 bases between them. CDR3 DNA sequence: TGTGCCTGGAGCGAAGACAGTCTCTACGAGCAGTACTTC. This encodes CAWSEDSLYEQYF.

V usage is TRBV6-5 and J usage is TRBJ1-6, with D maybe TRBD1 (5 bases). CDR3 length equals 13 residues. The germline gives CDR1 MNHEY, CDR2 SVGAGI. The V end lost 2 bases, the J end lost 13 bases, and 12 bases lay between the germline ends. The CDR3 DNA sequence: TGTGCCAGCAGTTACGCGGGGACCGTCCCCCTCCACTTT. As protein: CASSYAGTVPLHF.

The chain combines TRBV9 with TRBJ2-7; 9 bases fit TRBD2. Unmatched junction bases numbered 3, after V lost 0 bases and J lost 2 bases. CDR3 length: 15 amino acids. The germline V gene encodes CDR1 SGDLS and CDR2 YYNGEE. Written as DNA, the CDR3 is TGTGCCAGCAGCGTAGGAAGCGGGGGGACCTACGAGCAGTACTTC. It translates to CASSVGSGGTYEQYF.

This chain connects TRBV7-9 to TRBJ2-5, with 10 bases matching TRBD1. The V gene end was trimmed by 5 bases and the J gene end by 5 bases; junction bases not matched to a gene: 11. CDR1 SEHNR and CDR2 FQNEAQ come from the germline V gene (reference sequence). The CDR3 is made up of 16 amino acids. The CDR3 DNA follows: TGTGCCAGCAGCGCCAGCCGACAGGGGGCCGTGGAGACCCAGTACTTC. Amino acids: CASSASRQGAVETQYF.

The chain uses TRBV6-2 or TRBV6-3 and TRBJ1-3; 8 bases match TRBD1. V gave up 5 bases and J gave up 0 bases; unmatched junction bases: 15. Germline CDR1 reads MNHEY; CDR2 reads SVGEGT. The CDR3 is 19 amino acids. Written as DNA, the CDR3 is TGTGCCAGCAGTGCCGAGGACAGGGTCTTCTCAGTCTCTGGAAACACCATATATTTT. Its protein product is CASSAEDRVFSVSGNTIYF.

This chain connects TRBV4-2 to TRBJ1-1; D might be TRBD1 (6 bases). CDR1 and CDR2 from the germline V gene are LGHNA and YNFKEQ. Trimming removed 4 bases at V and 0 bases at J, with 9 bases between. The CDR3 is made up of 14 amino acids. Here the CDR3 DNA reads TGTGCCAGCAGCCGAGGGACACTGAACACTGAAGCTTTCTTT. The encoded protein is CASSRGTLNTEAFF.

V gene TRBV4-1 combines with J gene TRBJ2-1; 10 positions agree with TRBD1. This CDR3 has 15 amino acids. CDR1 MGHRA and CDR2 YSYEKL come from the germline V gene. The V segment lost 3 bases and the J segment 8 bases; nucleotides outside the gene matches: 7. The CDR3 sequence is CASSHSGTGVYEQFF. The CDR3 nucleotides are TGCGCCAGCAGCCACTCTGGGACAGGGGTTTATGAGCAGTTCTTC.

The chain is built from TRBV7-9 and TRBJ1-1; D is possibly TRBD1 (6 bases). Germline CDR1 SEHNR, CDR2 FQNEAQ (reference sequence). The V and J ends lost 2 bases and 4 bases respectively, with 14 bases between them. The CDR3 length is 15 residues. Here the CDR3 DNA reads TGTGCCAGCAGCTTACAGGGGTATTCTTTCACTGAAGCTTTCTTT. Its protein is CASSLQGYSFTEAFF.

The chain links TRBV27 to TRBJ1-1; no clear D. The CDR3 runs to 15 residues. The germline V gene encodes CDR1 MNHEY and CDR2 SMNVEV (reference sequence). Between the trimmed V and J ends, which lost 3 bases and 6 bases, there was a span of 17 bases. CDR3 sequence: CASSFEPGMGAEAFF. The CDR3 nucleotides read TGTGCCAGCAGTTTTGAGCCGGGGATGGGCGCTGAAGCTTTCTTT.

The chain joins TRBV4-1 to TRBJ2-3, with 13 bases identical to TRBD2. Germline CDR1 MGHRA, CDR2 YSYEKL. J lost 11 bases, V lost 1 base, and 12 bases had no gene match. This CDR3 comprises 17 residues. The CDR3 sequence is CASSQGTTSGGGVGQYF. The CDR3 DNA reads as TGCGCCAGCAGCCAAGGGACAACTAGCGGGGGGGGTGTAGGGCAGTATTTT.